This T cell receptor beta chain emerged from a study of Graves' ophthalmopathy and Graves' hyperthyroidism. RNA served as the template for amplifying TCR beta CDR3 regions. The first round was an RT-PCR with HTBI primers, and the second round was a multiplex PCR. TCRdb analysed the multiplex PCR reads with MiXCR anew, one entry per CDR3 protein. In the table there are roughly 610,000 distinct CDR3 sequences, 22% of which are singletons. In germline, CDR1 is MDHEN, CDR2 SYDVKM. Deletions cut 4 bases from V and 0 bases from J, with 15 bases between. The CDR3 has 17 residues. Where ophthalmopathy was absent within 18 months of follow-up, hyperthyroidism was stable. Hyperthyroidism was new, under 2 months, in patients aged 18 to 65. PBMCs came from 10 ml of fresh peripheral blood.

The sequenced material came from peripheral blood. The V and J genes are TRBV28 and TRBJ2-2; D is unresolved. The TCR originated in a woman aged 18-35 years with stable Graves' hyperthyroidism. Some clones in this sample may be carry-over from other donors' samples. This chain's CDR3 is CASSSPFGAANTGELFF. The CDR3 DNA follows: TGTGCCAGCAGTTCGCCCTTTGGAGCAGCGAACACCGGGGAGCTGTTTTTT.